This T cell receptor (beta chain) was observed in a study of T cell responses to AZD1222 COVID-19 vaccine (dated by TCRdb to 2020 to 2022). For the study in its entirety: AZD1222 recipients whose second dose came at about 4 weeks and those whose second dose came at about 12 weeks were combined into one group, since spike-specific TCR depth and breadth did not differ between the two schedules. A total of 240 or so trial participants underwent TCR sequencing, of whom more than 200 had received two doses of AZD1222 and about 25 had received two doses of the MenACWY control vaccine. Enrollment into the trials was organized by age into subgroups of 18-55, 56-69 and 70-plus years, and those subgroups contained approximately 150, 30 and 60 TCR-sequenced participants, respectively. Broad study findings and their caveats: Conclusions about previously exposed vaccinees were limited because only five to seven AZD1222 recipients were SARS-CoV-2 seropositive at baseline. Nearly half of unique spike-specific TCRs reportedly recognized epitopes outside regions mutated in the B.1.351 and B.1.1.7 variants. CD4 TCRs associated with the vaccine covered the entire spike protein, and the dominant responses were in regions 160-218 and 743-854. Because no day 14 peak-response samples were available, repertoires were characterized only after the peak T cell response. The 56-69-year group was small, and its depth increase did not reach significance, likely because of low power. Participants were mostly white British and included more females than males, and it was suggested by the authors that clonal diversity may have been underestimated. After two AZD1222 doses, both the breadth and the depth of spike-specific TCRs were significantly higher than at day 0 and than in MenACWY recipients.

The CDR3 regions of human TCRbeta chains were analyzed by immunosequencing. Concerning the study's data processing: TCRs in the repertoires were matched against a reference library of SARS-CoV-2-specific TCRs that had been generated with the MIRA antigen-specificity platform. Breadth was defined as the fraction of unique TCRs that were SARS-CoV-2-associated. Depth was defined as the fraction of total T cells that were SARS-CoV-2-associated. Using the MIRA data, each spike-specific TCR was mapped to the spike region that the TCR reacts to and placed in a CD4 or CD8 class. Log10-transformed breadth and depth values were compared by one-way ANOVA with Sidak's multiple comparisons tests. The table comes from immuneACCESS by way of TCRdb, which keeps in-frame sequences with V and J called. Part of the clones is missing from these tables; in studies checked, under half for an unresolved V gene and the rest for unknown reasons. D and trimming come from the DNA, and the V and J calls and clone size come from that table. Recorded for this sample are tens of thousands of clones; over 85% of them occurred a single time. More than 8% of the sample is held by the ten biggest clonotypes.

This specimen's time point label, interpreted: baseline before first vaccination. The vaccinee samples were drawn from two UK trials, COV001 and COV002, one of which was a single-blind randomized controlled phase 2/3 trial testing AZD1222 (ChAdOx1 nCoV-19) in healthy adults. For TCRbeta chain sequencing, PBMC samples were collected from trial participants at day 0 and at day 28 after the second dose. Regarding this clone: Its antigen is not yet known. No much larger clonotype is one base removed from it; base qualities were not supplied.

The CDR3 contains 14 residues, cysteine and phenylalanine counted. The sequence is cut down to CDR3 DNA, 42 bases in frame from base 1. After removal of 4 bases from V and 1 base from J, the junction retains 5 bases not matched to a gene. As encoded in the germline V gene, CDR1 is SGHRS while CDR2 is YFSETQ. The chain links TRBV5-1 with TRBJ2-7, with 7 central nucleotides matching TRBD2. The sequencing here drew on peripheral blood, taken on day 0 of AZD1222 vaccination. The receptor comes from an adult in good health. The CDR3 loop reads CASSGGVQSYEQYF. DNA sequence: TGCGCCAGCAGCGGGGGGGTCCAGTCCTACGAGCAGTACTTC.